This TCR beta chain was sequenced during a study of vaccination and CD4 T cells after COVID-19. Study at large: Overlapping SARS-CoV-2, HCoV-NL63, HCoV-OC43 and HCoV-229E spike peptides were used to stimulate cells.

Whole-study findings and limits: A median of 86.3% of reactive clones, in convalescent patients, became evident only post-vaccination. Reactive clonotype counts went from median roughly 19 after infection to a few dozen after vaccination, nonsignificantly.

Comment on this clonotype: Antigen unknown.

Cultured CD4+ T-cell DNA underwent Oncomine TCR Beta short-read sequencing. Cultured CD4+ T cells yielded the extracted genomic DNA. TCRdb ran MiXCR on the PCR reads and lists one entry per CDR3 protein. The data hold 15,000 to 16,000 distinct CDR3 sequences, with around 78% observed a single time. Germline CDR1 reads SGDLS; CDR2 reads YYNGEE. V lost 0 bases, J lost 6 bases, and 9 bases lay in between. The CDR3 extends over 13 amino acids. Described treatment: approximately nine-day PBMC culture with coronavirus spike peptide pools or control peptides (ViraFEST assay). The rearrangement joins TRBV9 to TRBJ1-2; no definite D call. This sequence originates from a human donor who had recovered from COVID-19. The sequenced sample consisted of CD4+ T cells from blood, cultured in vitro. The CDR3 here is CASSVGGGNGYTF. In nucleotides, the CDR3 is TGTGCCAGCAGCGTAGGAGGAGGGAATGGCTACACCTTC.